Listed below are T cell receptor beta chains from one sample, sequenced in a study of CD8+ T cells in alopecia areata. Repertoires were generated with immunoSEQ multiplex PCR, while TCRdb's copy carries only in-frame clones and drops some. Of more than 95,000 clones listed, 40% to 55% are singletons. Sequenced: NKG2D-low CD8+ T cells sorted from blood. These receptors were taken from a human donor with alopecia areata. CDR3s include the opening cysteine and the closing phenylalanine or tryptophan. Each record gives: D gene, V gene, J gene, clone size, CDR3 protein, CDR3 DNA. D genes are given only for firm matches. Only some rows state a clone size, as once, few, many or a class for expanded clones.

d_gene: TRBD2
v_gene: TRBV29-1
j_gene: TRBJ2-2
abundance: few
CDR3aa: CSVEQREFTGELFF
CDR3nt: TGCAGCGTTGAACAGCGGGAGTTCACCGGGGAGCTGTTTTTT

d_gene: TRBD1
v_gene: TRBV5-1
j_gene: TRBJ2-5
abundance: .
CDR3aa: CASSWDRGETQYF
CDR3nt: TGCGCCAGCAGCTGGGACAGGGGTGAGACCCAGTACTTC

d_gene: .
v_gene: TRBV4-1
j_gene: TRBJ2-7
abundance: few
CDR3aa: CASASGTDNYEQYF
CDR3nt: TGCGCCAGCGCCTCCGGGACGGATAACTACGAGCAGTACTTC

d_gene: .
v_gene: TRBV29-1
j_gene: TRBJ1-2
abundance: .
CDR3aa: CSVFDGHGYGYTF
CDR3nt: TGCAGCGTTTTTGACGGTCATGGATATGGCTACACCTTC

d_gene: .
v_gene: TRBV29-1
j_gene: TRBJ1-2
abundance: few
CDR3aa: CSVEYTAIYGYTF
CDR3nt: TGCAGCGTTGAGTACACAGCGATCTATGGCTACACCTTC

d_gene: .
v_gene: TRBV6-5
j_gene: TRBJ2-7
abundance: .
CDR3aa: CASSWGGNEQYF
CDR3nt: TGTGCCAGCAGTTGGGGAGGAAACGAGCAGTACTTC

d_gene: .
v_gene: TRBV29-1
j_gene: TRBJ2-1
abundance: .
CDR3aa: CSVESKTGPNNEQFF
CDR3nt: TGCAGCGTTGAATCGAAGACAGGACCGAACAATGAGCAGTTCTTC

d_gene: TRBD2
v_gene: TRBV9
j_gene: TRBJ2-1
abundance: .
CDR3aa: CASSGTSGHNEQFF
CDR3nt: TGTGCCAGCAGCGGGACTAGCGGCCACAATGAGCAGTTCTTC

d_gene: .
v_gene: TRBV29-1
j_gene: TRBJ1-1
abundance: .
CDR3aa: CSARPGISDTEAFF
CDR3nt: TGCAGCGCACGGCCGGGGATTTCGGACACTGAAGCTTTCTTT

d_gene: TRBD1
v_gene: TRBV6-1
j_gene: TRBJ2-4
abundance: once
CDR3aa: CASREQGIGGIQYF
CDR3nt: TGTGCCAGCAGGGAACAGGGGATTGGAGGCATTCAGTACTTC

d_gene: .
v_gene: TRBV7-8
j_gene: TRBJ2-1
abundance: .
CDR3aa: CASSGTSGNHNEQFF
CDR3nt: TGTGCCAGCAGCGGTACGTCAGGGAACCACAATGAGCAGTTCTTC

d_gene: .
v_gene: TRBV29-1
j_gene: TRBJ2-7
abundance: few
CDR3aa: CSGGDHYEQYF
CDR3nt: TGCAGCGGAGGGGACCACTACGAGCAGTACTTC

d_gene: TRBD2
v_gene: TRBV28
j_gene: TRBJ2-7
abundance: few
CDR3aa: CASSFRLAHEQYF
CDR3nt: TGTGCCAGCAGTTTTAGACTAGCCCACGAGCAGTACTTC

d_gene: .
v_gene: TRBV2
j_gene: TRBJ2-1
abundance: .
CDR3aa: CATRTVDEQFF
CDR3nt: TGTGCCACCAGGACCGTCGATGAGCAGTTCTTC

d_gene: TRBD2
v_gene: TRBV5-1
j_gene: TRBJ2-3
abundance: .
CDR3aa: CASSFTLAGQYTDTQYF
CDR3nt: TGCGCCAGCAGCTTCACCCTAGCGGGGCAGTATACAGATACGCAGTATTTT

d_gene: .
v_gene: TRBV29-1
j_gene: TRBJ2-3
abundance: few
CDR3aa: CSVLETDSVQYF
CDR3nt: TGCAGCGTTTTAGAGACGGATTCCGTGCAGTATTTT

d_gene: .
v_gene: TRBV30
j_gene: TRBJ1-1
abundance: .
CDR3aa: CAWTRGGTEAFF
CDR3nt: TGTGCCTGGACCAGGGGAGGCACTGAAGCTTTCTTT

d_gene: .
v_gene: TRBV11-2
j_gene: TRBJ2-1
abundance: .
CDR3aa: CASSLSLGQFF
CDR3nt: TGTGCCAGCAGCTTAAGTCTCGGGCAGTTCTTC

d_gene: TRBD1
v_gene: TRBV4-1
j_gene: TRBJ2-7
abundance: .
CDR3aa: CASSQADRGDEQYF
CDR3nt: TGCGCCAGCAGCCAAGCGGACAGGGGCGACGAGCAGTACTTC

d_gene: .
v_gene: TRBV27
j_gene: TRBJ2-7
abundance: once
CDR3aa: CASSAQENTGEQYF
CDR3nt: TGTGCCAGCAGTGCACAGGAAAACACCGGCGAGCAGTACTTC

d_gene: TRBD1
v_gene: TRBV4-1
j_gene: TRBJ1-2
abundance: .
CDR3aa: CASSHRTGQNYGYTF
CDR3nt: TGCGCCAGCAGCCACCGGACAGGGCAGAACTATGGCTACACCTTC

d_gene: .
v_gene: TRBV10-2
j_gene: TRBJ1-1
abundance: .
CDR3aa: CASSESAVNTEAFF
CDR3nt: TGCGCCAGCAGTGAGTCTGCCGTGAACACTGAAGCTTTCTTT

d_gene: .
v_gene: TRBV29-1
j_gene: TRBJ2-2
abundance: few
CDR3aa: CSVRDAGELFF
CDR3nt: TGCAGCGTTCGGGACGCCGGGGAGCTGTTTTTT

d_gene: TRBD1
v_gene: TRBV28
j_gene: TRBJ1-1
abundance: few
CDR3aa: CASSLFTTGDAFF
CDR3nt: TGTGCCAGCAGTTTATTCACAACAGGGGACGCTTTCTTT

d_gene: .
v_gene: TRBV27
j_gene: TRBJ2-7
abundance: .
CDR3aa: CASSLSGYLYEQYF
CDR3nt: TGTGCCAGCAGTTTATCGGGCTACCTCTACGAGCAGTACTTC

d_gene: .
v_gene: TRBV5-6
j_gene: TRBJ2-7
abundance: .
CDR3aa: CASSFGGLSSYEQYF
CDR3nt: TGTGCCAGCAGCTTCGGTGGTCTTAGCTCCTACGAGCAGTACTTC

d_gene: TRBD1
v_gene: TRBV14
j_gene: TRBJ2-7
abundance: .
CDR3aa: CASSLGQALEQYF
CDR3nt: TGTGCCAGCAGCTTGGGACAGGCGTTGGAGCAGTACTTC

d_gene: .
v_gene: TRBV30
j_gene: TRBJ2-7
abundance: .
CDR3aa: CAWSSQGEQYF
CDR3nt: TGTGCCTGGAGTAGTCAGGGTGAGCAGTACTTC

d_gene: .
v_gene: TRBV23-1
j_gene: TRBJ1-1
abundance: .
CDR3aa: CATDPNTEAFF
CDR3nt: TGCGCGACCGACCCGAACACTGAAGCTTTCTTT

d_gene: .
v_gene: TRBV7-9
j_gene: TRBJ1-2
abundance: .
CDR3aa: CASSLDGQKVWSGYTF
CDR3nt: TGTGCCAGCAGCTTAGACGGTCAGAAAGTCTGGTCTGGCTACACCTTC

d_gene: .
v_gene: TRBV30
j_gene: TRBJ2-2
abundance: few
CDR3aa: CAWSITMETGELFF
CDR3nt: TGTGCCTGGAGTATAACAATGGAGACCGGGGAGCTGTTTTTT

d_gene: TRBD2
v_gene: TRBV29-1
j_gene: TRBJ2-5
abundance: .
CDR3aa: CSAPGLAGPETQYF
CDR3nt: TGCAGCGCTCCCGGACTAGCGGGGCCAGAGACCCAGTACTTC